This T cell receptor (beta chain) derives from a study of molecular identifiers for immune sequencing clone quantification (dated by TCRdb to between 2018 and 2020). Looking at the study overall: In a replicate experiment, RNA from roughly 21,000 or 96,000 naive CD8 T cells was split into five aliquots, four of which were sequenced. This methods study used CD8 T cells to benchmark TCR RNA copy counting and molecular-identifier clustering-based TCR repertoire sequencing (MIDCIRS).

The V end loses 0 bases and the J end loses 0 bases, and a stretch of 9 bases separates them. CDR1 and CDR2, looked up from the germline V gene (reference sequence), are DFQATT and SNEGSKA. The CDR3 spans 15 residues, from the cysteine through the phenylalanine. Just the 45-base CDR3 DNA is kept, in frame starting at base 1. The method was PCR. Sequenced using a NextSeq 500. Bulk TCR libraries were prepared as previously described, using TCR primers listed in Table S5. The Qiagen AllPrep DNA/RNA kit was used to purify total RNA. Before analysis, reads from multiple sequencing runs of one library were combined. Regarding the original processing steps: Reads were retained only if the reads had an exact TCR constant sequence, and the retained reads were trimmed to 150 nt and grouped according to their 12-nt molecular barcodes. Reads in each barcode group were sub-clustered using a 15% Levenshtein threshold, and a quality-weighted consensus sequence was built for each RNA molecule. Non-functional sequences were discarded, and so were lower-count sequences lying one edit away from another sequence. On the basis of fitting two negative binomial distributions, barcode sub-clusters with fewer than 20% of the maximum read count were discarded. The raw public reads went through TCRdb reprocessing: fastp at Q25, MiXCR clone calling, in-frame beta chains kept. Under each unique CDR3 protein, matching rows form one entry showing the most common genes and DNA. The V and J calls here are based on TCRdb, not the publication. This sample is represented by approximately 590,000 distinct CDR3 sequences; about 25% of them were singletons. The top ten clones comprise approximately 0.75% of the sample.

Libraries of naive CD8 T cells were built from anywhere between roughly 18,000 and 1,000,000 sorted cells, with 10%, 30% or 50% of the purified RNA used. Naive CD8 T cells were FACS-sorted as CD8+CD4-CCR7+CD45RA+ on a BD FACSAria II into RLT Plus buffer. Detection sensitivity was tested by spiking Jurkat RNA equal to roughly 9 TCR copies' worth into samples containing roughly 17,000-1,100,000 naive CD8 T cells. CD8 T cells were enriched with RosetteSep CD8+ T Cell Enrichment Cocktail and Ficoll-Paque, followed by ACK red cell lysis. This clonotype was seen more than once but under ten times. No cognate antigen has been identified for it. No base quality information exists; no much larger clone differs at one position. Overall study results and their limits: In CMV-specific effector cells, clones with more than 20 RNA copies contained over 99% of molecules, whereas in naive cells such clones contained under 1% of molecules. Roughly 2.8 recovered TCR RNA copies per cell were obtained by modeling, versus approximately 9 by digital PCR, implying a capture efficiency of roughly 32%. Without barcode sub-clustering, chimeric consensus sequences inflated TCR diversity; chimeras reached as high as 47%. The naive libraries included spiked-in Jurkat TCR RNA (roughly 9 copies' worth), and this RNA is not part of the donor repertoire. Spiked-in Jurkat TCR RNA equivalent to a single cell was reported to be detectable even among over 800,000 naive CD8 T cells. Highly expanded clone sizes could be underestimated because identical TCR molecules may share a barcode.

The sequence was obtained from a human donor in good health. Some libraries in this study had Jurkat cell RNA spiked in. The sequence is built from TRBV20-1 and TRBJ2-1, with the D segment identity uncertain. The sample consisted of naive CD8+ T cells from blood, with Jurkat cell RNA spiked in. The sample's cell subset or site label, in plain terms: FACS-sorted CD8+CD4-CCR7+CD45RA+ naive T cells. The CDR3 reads CSARDGQVSYNEQFF. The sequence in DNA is TGCAGTGCTAGAGATGGCCAGGTCTCCTACAATGAGCAGTTCTTC.